The clone carrying this T cell receptor beta chain is a singleton in its sample. Its antigen remains unknown. Per germline, CDR1 LNHNV and CDR2 YYDKDF (reference sequence). Unmatched junction bases numbered 15, after V lost 8 bases and J lost 8 bases. The CDR3 covers 15 residues. This specimen belongs to a study of somatic mutations in cytotoxic T cells in rheumatoid arthritis. Study summary: There were some V beta antibody-stained T-cell populations flow-sorted at nearly 100% purity, and these included V beta1+ cells sequenced for TCRB.

Measured with immunoSEQ multiplex PCR; TCRdb has only the in-frame clones, and not every one. The table has thousands of clones, roughly 80% seen once. General study findings and limits: Clonality of CD8+ cells rose with age in rheumatoid arthritis patients but not healthy controls. CD8+ T-cell clonality showed no significant difference between rheumatoid arthritis patients and age-matched healthy controls. Of about 62 patients, roughly 8 had a largest CD8+ clone that exceeded 20% of CD8+ cells.

This clonotype originated in an adult with rheumatoid arthritis. The material sequenced was CD8+ T cells sorted from blood. The chain employs TRBV15 and TRBJ2-1, with 7 bases aligning to TRBD1. CDR3: CATLNRGREFDEQFF. In DNA, the CDR3 is TGTGCCACCCTCAACAGGGGCAGGGAGTTCGATGAGCAGTTCTTC.